The next 13 T cell receptor beta chains were all read from a single sample in a study of control samples from healthy donors and cancer patients. The table came from immunoSEQ multiplex PCR; TCRdb's copy has only in-frame clones and leaves some out. The repertoire consists of some 120,000 clones, with more than 80% occurring once and the leading ten covering approximately 39%. Sequenced material: blood. The source of these receptors is a man in his fifties in good health.

J is TRBJ1-2 and V is TRBV7-9; D perhaps matches TRBD1 (5 bases). Germline-derived CDR1 and CDR2 are SEHNR and FQNEAQ (reference sequence). V gave up 1 base and J gave up 4 bases, with 22 bases separating them. The CDR3 consists of 18 residues. CDR3 nucleotide sequence: TGTGCCAGCAGCTTAGGGGGGATGGGGCGCAGCCCCTCCTATGGCTACACCTTC. Translating it yields CASSLGGMGRSPSYGYTF. Drawing the rest from reference TRBV7-9 and TRBJ1-2, the complete variable domain is DTGVSQNPRHKITKRGQNVTFRCDPISEHNRLYWYRQTLGQGPEFLTYFQNEAQLEKSRLLSDRFSAERPKGSFSTLEIQRTEQGDSAMYLCASSLGGMGRSPSYGYTFGSGTRLTVV.

Only one count was recorded for this clone. This chain joins TRBV6-1 and TRBJ1-1; D gene ambiguous. The length of the CDR3 is 13 residues. V lost 0 bases and J lost 0, with 2 bases in between. Looked up from germline, CDR1 is MNHNS and CDR2 is SASEGT. Here the CDR3 reads CASSEAVNTEAFF. The CDR3 DNA is TGTGCCAGCAGTGAAGCTGTGAACACTGAAGCTTTCTTT.

The CDR3 coding sequence is TGTGCCTGGAGTGTAGGGGATTATGAAAAACTGTTTTTT. It yields the protein CAWSVGDYEKLFF. The V and J genes are TRBV30 and TRBJ1-4, with D possibly TRBD1 on 5 matching bases. The CDR3 length is 13 residues. V lost 0 bases, J lost 6 bases, and 8 bases lay in between. CDR1 GTSNPN and CDR2 SVGIG come from the germline V gene (reference sequence). Full variable domain (outside the CDR3, taken from reference TRBV30 and TRBJ1-4): SQTIHQWPATLVQPVGSPLSLECTVEGTSNPNLYWYRQAAGRGLQLLFYSVGIGQISSEVPQNLSASRPQDRQFILSSKKLLLSDSGFYLCAWSVGDYEKLFFGSGTQLSVL.

The chain is built from TRBV6-5 and TRBJ2-3; D may correspond to TRBD1 or TRBD2 (6 bases each). The CDR3 runs to 15 residues. V lost 7 bases to trimming and J lost 0 bases, with 14 bases between them. CDR1 and CDR2 from the germline V gene are MNHEY and SVGAGI. DNA of the CDR3: TGTGCCAGCAAAGACGGGGGCCTTAGCACAGATACGCAGTATTTT. It is translated as CASKDGGLSTDTQYF.

This clone has a single count. The chain employs TRBV4-1 and TRBJ1-3, with unresolved D. Germline values: CDR1 MGHRA, CDR2 YSYEKL. Trimming took off 3 bases at V and 0 bases at J, with 6 bases between the two ends. CDR3 length: 14 residues. The CDR3 DNA reads as TGCGCCAGCAGCCAGGACGACTCTGGAAACACCATATATTTT. It yields the protein CASSQDDSGNTIYF.

The V gene is TRBV3-1 (or the pseudogene TRBV3-2), the J gene TRBJ1-4; D remains ambiguous. Between the trimmed V and J ends, which lost 1 base and 4 bases, there was a span of 1 base. The CDR3 consists of 12 residues. Germline V gene data show CDR1 as LGHDT and CDR2 as YNNKEL (reference sequence). The chain's CDR3 is CASSQVNEKLFF. The CDR3 DNA reads as TGTGCCAGCAGCCAAGTTAATGAAAAACTGTTTTTT.

V is TRBV11-2 and J is TRBJ1-1; a weak D match, TRBD1 (6 bases). This CDR3 is 15 amino acids long. CDR1 and CDR2 (germline): SGHAT, FQNNGV. V lost 0 bases and J lost 4, with 12 bases in between. DNA of the CDR3: TGTGCCAGCAGCTTAGAGGGGGGGCTGGGCACTGAAGCTTTCTTT. Translated: CASSLEGGLGTEAFF.

The chain carries TRBV28 and TRBJ1-1; possibly TRBD1 for D (5 bases). V lost 4 bases and J lost 8, with 8 bases in between. The CDR3 contains 11 residues. Germline CDR1 MDHEN, CDR2 SYDVKM. CDR3 residues: CASSSGQEAFF. The CDR3 DNA sequence: TGTGCCAGCAGTTCAGGGCAGGAAGCTTTCTTT.

The V call is TRBV16, the J call TRBJ1-2; D is unresolved. In germline, CDR1 is KGHSY, CDR2 FQNENV. With 2 bases removed from V and 8 bases from J, the gap between germline ends came to 9 bases. CDR3 length: 12 amino acids. CDR3 loop: CASSQTARGYTF. The CDR3 bases are TGTGCCAGCAGCCAAACCGCGAGGGGCTACACCTTC.

The genes are TRBV19 and TRBJ1-2, with D possibly TRBD1 on 5 matching bases. Germline CDR1 reads LNHDA; CDR2 reads SQIVND (reference sequence). This CDR3 comprises 15 residues. The V end was cut by 7 bases, the J end by 2 bases, with 17 bases between. This CDR3 reads CASNMFGTENYGYTF. The CDR3 coding sequence is TGTGCCAGTAATATGTTTGGGACTGAGAACTATGGCTACACCTTC.

The chain combines TRBV2 with TRBJ2-5; 9 nucleotides match TRBD2. CDR3 length: 14 amino acids. Germline CDR1 reads SNHLY; CDR2 reads FYNNEI. V was clipped by 0 bases and J by 5 bases; unmatched bases: 1. For the CDR3, the DNA is TGTGCCAGCAGTGAAGCTAGCGGGGGTGAGACCCAGTACTTC. Protein: CASSEASGGETQYF.

The J gene is TRBJ2-5, the V gene TRBV5-8, with D maybe TRBD2 (6 bases). The V and J ends lost 3 bases and 0 bases respectively, with 12 bases between them. CDR1 and CDR2 (germline): SGHTS, YDEGEE. The CDR3 length is 15 residues. In nucleotides, the CDR3 is TGTGCCAGCAGCTCTAGGGAGGTGTACCAAGAGACCCAGTACTTC. Amino acid sequence: CASSSREVYQETQYF.

This chain links TRBV21-1 with TRBJ2-4; TRBD1, the D gene given by the table, was not confirmed from the DNA. TRBV21-1 is an annotated pseudogene. There are 20 residues in the CDR3. CDR3 region: CASSTRPGQGKDLDKNIQYF. The CDR3 DNA sequence: TGTGCCAGCAGCACCCGCCCTGGACAGGGGAAGGATTTGGACAAAAACATTCAGTACTTC.